These 7 T cell receptor beta chains came from one sample sequenced in a study of beta chain features in type 1 diabetes. These receptors have no identified antigens. Expressed TCRB transcripts got sequenced, as all isolated RNA was reverse transcribed. Some clones are missing from TCRdb's copy, which holds only in-frame ones; the method was immunoSEQ multiplex PCR. The table includes 640,000 or so clones, under 15% detected once. The study's findings and limits: Patients with Type 1 diabetes showed moderately but significantly shorter TCRB CDR3s in all four CD4+ subsets.

Specimen: naive CD4+ T cells from blood. These receptors came from a man aged 18 to 29 with type 1 diabetes.

This clone was detected only a few times. In DNA, the CDR3 is TGTGCCTGGAGCCTCGGGACAGACACAGATACGCAGTATTTT. This gives the protein CAWSLGTDTDTQYF. The chain links TRBV30 to TRBJ2-3, with 7 nucleotides matching TRBD1. The CDR3 extends over 14 amino acids. Germline V CDR1 and CDR2: GTSNPN, SVGIG (reference sequence). The V segment lost 3 bases and the J segment 2 bases; nucleotides outside the gene matches: 5.

This clone came up a few times. This rearrangement joins TRBV2 to TRBJ2-5; D may be TRBD1 (5 bases). The germline V and J ends were trimmed by 6 bases and 2 bases, with 13 bases remaining between them. This CDR3 region has 14 residues. Germline loops: CDR1 SNHLY, CDR2 FYNNEI. Here the CDR3 reads CASSRDSPQETQYF. Written as DNA, the CDR3 is TGTGCCAGCAGCCGTGACAGTCCTCAAGAGACCCAGTACTTC. Variable domain in full (rest from reference TRBV2 and TRBJ2-5): EPEVTQTPSHQVTQMGQEVILRCVPISNHLYFYWYRQILGQKVEFLVSFYNNEISEKSEIFDDQFSVERPDGSNFTLKIRSTKLEDSAMYFCASSRDSPQETQYFGPGTRLLVL.

V and J are TRBV9 and TRBJ2-3; D ambiguous. V shed 3 bases and J shed 3 bases, with 11 bases lying between them. Germline-derived CDR1 and CDR2 are SGDLS and YYNGEE. The CDR3 contains 14 residues. The CDR3 DNA is TGTGCCAGCAGCGCTTACCGATCTACAGATACGCAGTATTTT. It codes for CASSAYRSTDTQYF.

The J gene is TRBJ2-7, the V gene TRBV19; D is ambiguous. This CDR3 is built from 13 residues. Trimming removed 5 bases at V and 3 bases at J, with 11 bases between. Germline CDR1 is LNHDA and CDR2 is SQIVND (reference sequence). The DNA for the CDR3 is TGTGCCAGTAGTCAAGCAGGCGTCTACGAGCAGTACTTC. Protein sequence: CASSQAGVYEQYF.

This clone appeared a few times. The rearrangement links TRBV7-2 to TRBJ1-6, with 9 bases lining up with TRBD1. The V segment lost 5 bases and the J segment 7 bases; nucleotides outside the gene matches: 0. The CDR3 has 13 amino acids. The germline CDR1 and CDR2 sequences are SGHTA and FQGNSA. DNA for the CDR3: TGTGCCAGCAGCGGACAGGGGAATTCACCCCTCCACTTT. Its translation is CASSGQGNSPLHF.

V is TRBV18 and J is TRBJ1-5; D unclear. Germline assignment: CDR1 KGHSH and CDR2 LQKENI. Trimming cost V 2 bases and J 2 bases, with 16 bases left between them. CDR3 length: 17 residues. The CDR3 spells CASSPAGAGGRNQPQHF. The DNA for the CDR3 is TGTGCCAGCTCACCAGCAGGTGCGGGAGGGCGCAATCAGCCCCAGCATTTT. The whole variable domain, remainder taken from reference TRBV18 and TRBJ1-5, is NAGVMQNPRHLVRRRGQEARLRCSPMKGHSHVYWYRQLPEEGLKFMVYLQKENIIDESGMPKERFSAEFPKEGPSILRIQQVVRGDSAAYFCASSPAGAGGRNQPQHFGDGTRLSIL.

CDR3 DNA sequence: TGTGCCAGCAGCTTAGGGGAGTTTCAGCCCCAGCATTTT. Translating it yields CASSLGEFQPQHF. The chain links TRBV7-9 to TRBJ1-5; D remains unclear. CDR1 and CDR2 from the germline V gene are SEHNR and FQNEAQ (reference sequence). The V and J ends lost 1 base and 6 bases respectively, with 7 bases between them. The CDR3 is 13 residues long.